The subject of this entry is one T cell receptor beta chain. The V end was cut by 7 bases, the J end by 1 base, with 5 bases between. CDR1 and CDR2 (germline): ENHRY, SYGVKD. There are 12 residues in the CDR3. This entry comes from a study of blood T cell repertoires in COVID-19. Clones were sequenced by immunoSEQ multiplex PCR, and TCRdb holds only the in-frame ones, with some missing. The repertoire holds 70,000 to 95,000 clones, about four fifths seen once, with 21% in the top ten. This clonotype was sampled from a human donor in a cohort sampled during active COVID-19. This chain links TRBV10-3 with TRBJ1-3, with D possibly matching TRBD1 (5 bases). The sample taken for sequencing was peripheral blood. In DNA, the CDR3 is TGTGCCATCACAGGGTCTGGAAACACCATATATTTT. It yields the protein CAITGSGNTIYF.